What follows is one T cell receptor (beta chain) and its context. What it binds is unknown. At one boundary the junction diverges from the germline segment, which might be a read error. The library targeted TCRbeta and was prepared with unique molecular identifiers. Via MiXCR, TCRdb re-called the PCR reads, giving one row per CDR3 protein. The sample lists about 1,000,000 distinct CDR3 sequences; about 30% were seen once. CDR1 is SGHDN, CDR2 FVKESK, per germline. This CDR3 has 14 amino acids. The entry originates in a study of T-cell reconstitution after alpha-beta-depleted transplantation in children. Study observations and caveats: Expanded graft clones numbering several hundred reportedly gave rise to alpha-beta T cells about two months after transplant. Some patients showed high day-60 TCRbeta diversity, which derived from surviving recipient T cells and thymic progenitors. T-cell counts and diversity at one year post-transplant came mainly from newly produced T cells.

The TCR originated in a boy younger than two who had a stem cell transplant for SCID, so the T cells may come from the graft donor. Sequenced material: PBMCs, mostly from graft donor cells, taken 360 days after TCRalphabeta/CD19-depleted stem cell transplant. The chain has TRBV14 and TRBJ2-3, with D tentatively TRBD2 (5 bases). CDR3 sequence reads: CASSQDGVGDAQYF. Written as DNA, the CDR3 is TGTGCCAGCAGCCAAGATGGTGTGGGAGATGCGCAGTATTTT.